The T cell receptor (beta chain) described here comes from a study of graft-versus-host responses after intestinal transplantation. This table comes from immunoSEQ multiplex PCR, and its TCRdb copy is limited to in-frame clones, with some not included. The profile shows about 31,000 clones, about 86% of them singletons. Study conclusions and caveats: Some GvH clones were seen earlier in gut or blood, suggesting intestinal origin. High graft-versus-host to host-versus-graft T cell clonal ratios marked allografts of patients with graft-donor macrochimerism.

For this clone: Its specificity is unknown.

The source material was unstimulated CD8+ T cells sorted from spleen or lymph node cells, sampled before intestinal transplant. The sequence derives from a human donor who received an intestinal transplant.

In DNA, the CDR3 is TGTGCCAGTGGGGGACAGGGGGTATCCGGGGAGCTGTTTTTT. The encoded protein is CASGGQGVSGELFF. The genes are TRBV25-1 and TRBJ2-2; 11 bases agree with TRBD1. Germline V gene lookup returns CDR1 MGHDK and CDR2 SYGVNS. The CDR3 is 14 amino acids. Trimming removed 9 bases from V and 6 bases from J; junction bases left unmatched: 6.